A single sample is the source of the 11 T cell receptor beta chains below, sequenced in a study of CD8 T cells in ankylosing spondylitis. Via MiXCR, TCRdb re-called the 5' RACE reads, giving one row per CDR3 protein. The data hold around 130,000 distinct CDR3 sequences, with 7% observed a single time. Sequencing input: blood, either unsorted or a sorted T cell fraction (not recorded which). These receptors were taken from a male donor with ankylosing spondylitis or in good health (not recorded which).

Ten or more counts support this clonotype. One junction end does not reproduce the germline sequence, and a read error may be involved. This chain uses TRBV11-2 with TRBJ2-7; 9 positions agree with TRBD1. The CDR3 sequence is 12 residues long. CDR1 is SGHAT and CDR2 is FQNNGV in the germline V gene. The CDR3 spells CASSLNRDRVVF. In nucleotides, the CDR3 is TGTGCCAGCAGCTTAAACCGGGACAGGGTAGTCTTC.

This clonotype was seen repeatedly, ten times or more. The V and J genes are TRBV12-3 or TRBV12-4 and TRBJ1-2; D ambiguous. The ends were cut back, 8 bases at V and 8 bases at J, with 12 bases in the middle. CDR3 length equals 11 residues. CDR3: CASRTVRGYTF. The CDR3 bases are TGTGCCAGCCGTACTGTTCGGGGCTACACCTTC.

The chain carries TRBV18 and TRBJ2-3; 11 nucleotides match TRBD2. CDR1 and CDR2 (germline): KGHSH, LQKENI. J was trimmed by 4 bases and V by 4 bases; bases with no gene match: 7. CDR3 length: 16 residues. This CDR3 is CASSLLLAGGSDTQYF. CDR3 coding DNA: TGTGCCAGCTCACTCCTTCTAGCGGGGGGCTCAGATACGCAGTATTTT.

This clonotype was detected many times. The junction shows a germline mismatch at one end, possibly a read error. This chain joins TRBV20-1 and TRBJ2-2; 7 positions agree with TRBD2. The length of the CDR3 is 16 residues. Per the germline V gene, CDR1 is DFQATT and CDR2 is SNEGSKA (reference sequence). The CDR3 region is CCAIGSASGNTGELFF. The CDR3 nucleotides read TGCTGTGCTATTGGTTCGGCTAGCGGGAACACCGGGGAGCTGTTTTTT.

This clonotype appeared many times. V gene TRBV7-2 combines with J gene TRBJ2-3; tentative D call: TRBD2 (6 bases). The CDR3 spans 16 residues. Germline V gene data show CDR1 as SGHTA and CDR2 as FQGNSA. Between the trimmed V and J ends, which lost 5 bases and 6 bases, there was a span of 21 bases. Here the CDR3 reads CASSPHGAGSFDTQYF. In DNA form, the CDR3 reads TGTGCCAGCAGCCCGCACGGCGCGGGAAGTTTTGATACGCAGTATTTT.

At least ten counts were recorded for this clonotype. The rearrangement uses TRBV29-1 and TRBJ2-7, with 12 bases fitting TRBD1. The junction had 3 bases not matched to a gene; V was cut back by 4 bases and J by 2 bases. Germline lookup yields CDR1 SQVTM and CDR2 ANQGSEA. The CDR3 runs 14 residues. In DNA form, the CDR3 reads TGCAGCGTTGGTGGGACAGGGGGCCCCTACGAGCAGTACTTC. It is translated as CSVGGTGGPYEQYF.

This clonotype came up many times. The chain combines TRBV12-3 or TRBV12-4 with TRBJ1-2, with 9 bases fitting TRBD1. The CDR3 has 15 residues. With 1 base clipped from V and 4 bases from J, the junction kept 4 bases outside the gene matches. The CDR3 here is CASSLDTGGSYGYTF. In DNA form, the CDR3 reads TGTGCCAGCAGTTTAGACACAGGGGGCTCCTATGGCTACACCTTC.

This clonotype was counted ten times or more. The V gene is TRBV19, the J gene TRBJ2-7, with D unresolved. CDR3 length: 17 residues. V was trimmed by 3 bases and J by 0 bases, leaving 18 bases between them. Germline V lookup: CDR1 LNHDA, CDR2 SQIVND (reference sequence). The CDR3 reads CASSITPRTGDSYEQYF. CDR3 DNA: TGTGCCAGTAGTATCACACCCCGGACGGGCGACTCCTACGAGCAGTACTTC.

This clonotype was seen ten or more times. The chain employs TRBV5-1 and TRBJ2-7, with 8 bases identical to TRBD2. There are 19 residues in the CDR3. CDR1 and CDR2 (germline): SGHRS, YFSETQ. The V gene end was trimmed by 4 bases and the J gene end by 2 bases; junction bases not matched to a gene: 20. CDR3 sequence (DNA): TGCGCCAGCAGCCACCCTGGGGCACCGATTAGCGGGGAGACCTACGAGCAGTACTTC. This translates into CASSHPGAPISGETYEQYF.

This clonotype was counted at least ten times. The V gene is TRBV5-1, the J gene TRBJ1-6; no clear D gene. This CDR3 is built from 13 residues. CDR1 and CDR2 (germline): SGHRS, YFSETQ. Between the trimmed V and J ends, which lost 6 bases and 10 bases, there was a span of 14 bases. CDR3 sequence (DNA): TGCGCCAGCACCCCATCCGGAGGATCACCCCTCCACTTT. This sequence encodes CASTPSGGSPLHF.

This clonotype was seen a few times. The CDR3 coding sequence is TGTGCCAGCAGCACCACGGACAGGCGGTGGTACGAGCAGTACTTC. This encodes CASSTTDRRWYEQYF. The chain has TRBV7-2 and TRBJ2-7; 7 nucleotides match TRBD1. The V gene's germline CDR1 is SGHTA and CDR2 FQGNSA. The length of the CDR3 is 15 residues. V was clipped by 5 bases and J by 4 bases; unmatched bases: 11. The whole variable domain, filled in from reference TRBV7-2 and TRBJ2-7, reads GAGVSQSPSNKVTEKGKDVELRCDPISGHTALYWYRQSLGQGLEFLIYFQGNSAPDKSGLPSDRFSAERTGGSVSTLTIQRTQQEDSAVYLCASSTTDRRWYEQYFGPGTRLTVT.